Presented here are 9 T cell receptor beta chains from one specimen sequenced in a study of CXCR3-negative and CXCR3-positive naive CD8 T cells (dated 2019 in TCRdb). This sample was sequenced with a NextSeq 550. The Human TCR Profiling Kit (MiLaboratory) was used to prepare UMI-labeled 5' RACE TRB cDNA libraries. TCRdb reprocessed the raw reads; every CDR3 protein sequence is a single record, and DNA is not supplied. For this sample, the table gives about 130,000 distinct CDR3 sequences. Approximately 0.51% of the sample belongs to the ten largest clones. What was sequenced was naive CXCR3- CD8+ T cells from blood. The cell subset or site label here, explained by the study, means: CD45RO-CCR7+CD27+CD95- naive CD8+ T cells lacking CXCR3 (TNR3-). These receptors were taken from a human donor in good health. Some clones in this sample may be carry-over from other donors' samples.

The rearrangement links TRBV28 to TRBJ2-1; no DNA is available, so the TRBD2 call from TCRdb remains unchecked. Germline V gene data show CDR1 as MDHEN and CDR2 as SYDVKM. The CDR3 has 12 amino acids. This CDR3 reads CASGGLAGEQFF.

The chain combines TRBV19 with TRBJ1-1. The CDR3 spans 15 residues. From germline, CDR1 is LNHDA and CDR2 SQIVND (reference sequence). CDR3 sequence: CASSIEPRMNTEAFF.

CDR3 in amino acids: CATSAVDRVWAQYF. This chain links TRBV24-1 with TRBJ2-3; without DNA, the TCRdb call of TRBD1 cannot be checked. Germline V gene lookup returns CDR1 KGHDR and CDR2 SFDVKD. The CDR3 totals 14 residues.

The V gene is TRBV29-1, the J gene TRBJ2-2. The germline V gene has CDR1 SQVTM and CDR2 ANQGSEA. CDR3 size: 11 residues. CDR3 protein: CSVDHTGELFF.

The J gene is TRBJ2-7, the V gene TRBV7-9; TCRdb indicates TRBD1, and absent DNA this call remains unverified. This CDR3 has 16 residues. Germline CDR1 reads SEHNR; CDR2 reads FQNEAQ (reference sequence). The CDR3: CASSPPLYGGPYEQYF.

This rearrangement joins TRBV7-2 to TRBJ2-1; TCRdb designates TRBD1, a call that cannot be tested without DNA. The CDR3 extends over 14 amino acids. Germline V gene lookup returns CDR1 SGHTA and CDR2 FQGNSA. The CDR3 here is CASSTMTGAIEQFF.

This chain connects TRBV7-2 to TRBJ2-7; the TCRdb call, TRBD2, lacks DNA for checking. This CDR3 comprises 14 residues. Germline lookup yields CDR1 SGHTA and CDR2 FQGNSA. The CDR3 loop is CASSSVGLAYEQYF. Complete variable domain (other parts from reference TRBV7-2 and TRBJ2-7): GAGVSQSPSNKVTEKGKDVELRCDPISGHTALYWYRQSLGQGLEFLIYFQGNSAPDKSGLPSDRFSAERTGGSVSTLTIQRTQQEDSAVYLCASSSVGLAYEQYFGPGTRLTVT.

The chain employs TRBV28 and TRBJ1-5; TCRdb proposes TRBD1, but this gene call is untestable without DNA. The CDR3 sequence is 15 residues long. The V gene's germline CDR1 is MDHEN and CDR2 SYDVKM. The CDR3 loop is CASSPLGAYNQPRHF. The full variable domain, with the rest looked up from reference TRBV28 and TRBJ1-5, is DVKVTQSSRYLVKRTGEKVFLECVQDMDHENMFWYRQDPGLGLRLIYFSYDVKMKEKGDIPEGYSVSREKKERFSLILESASTNQTSMYLCASSPLGAYNQPRHFGDGTRLSIL.

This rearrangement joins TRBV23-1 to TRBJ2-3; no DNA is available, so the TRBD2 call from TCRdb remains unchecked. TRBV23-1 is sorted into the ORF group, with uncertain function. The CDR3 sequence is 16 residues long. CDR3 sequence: CASSHGLAATTDTQYF.